This T cell receptor beta chain was recovered during a study of regulatory T cells in long-lasting Graves disease. Across the whole study: Disease was considered persistent Graves' disease after over 5 years of antithyroid drugs (with positive TSH receptor antibodies). Study outcomes and limitations: Patients with persistent disease showed a bias toward TRBV28, TRBJ1-2 and TRBJ2-5.

In this sample, this clonotype turned up many times. Its antigen remains unidentified. The TCR beta library used iRepertoire HTBI primers with Arm-PCR amplification of CDR3. TCRdb called the multiplex PCR reads again in MiXCR, with one record for every CDR3 protein. The sample consists of around 300,000 distinct CDR3 sequences, 20% to 25% of them appearing once. CDR3 length: 14 residues. Germline V gene sequence: CDR1 MGHDK, CDR2 SYGVNS. Trimming took off 3 bases at V and 1 base at J, with 9 bases between the two ends. This sample's time point: persistent/refractory GD, antithyroid drugs over 5 years with positive TRAb. PBMC-derived RNA was used for the TCR library.

V usage is TRBV25-1 and J usage is TRBJ1-2; D is unresolved. The clonotype was recovered from a female donor with Graves disease. The sequences come from peripheral blood mononuclear cells (PBMCs), collected when the disease was refractory, from a patient treated with antithyroid drugs. CDR3: CASSESGSNYGYTF. CDR3 nucleotides: TGTGCCAGCAGTGAGTCGGGGAGTAACTATGGCTACACCTTC.